These 14 T cell receptor beta chains came from one sample sequenced in a study of T cell clonality in common variable immunodeficiency. Assay: immunoSEQ multiplex PCR; the TCRdb copy retains only in-frame clones and omits some. Singletons are absent from the sample, which has around 30,000 clones. The sequencing sample was made of peripheral blood mononuclear cells. Receptor source: a person aged 18 to 70 in good health.

At least ten counts were recorded for this clone. The chain's CDR3 is CASSLPGTQYF. CDR3 DNA (partial): TGTGCCAGCAGTTTACCAGGGACC. The chain has TRBV6-2 or TRBV6-3 and TRBJ2-5; D gene unclear. The read terminates 3 residues before the CDR3 end, so the remaining end is supplied by the germline J gene. CDR3 length equals 11 residues. Germline values: CDR1 MNHEY, CDR2 SVGEGT. V shed 4 bases and J shed 7 bases, with 7 bases lying between them.

This clone came up many times. The sequence runs out 3 residues before the end of the CDR3; the remainder is reconstructed from the germline J gene. J is TRBJ1-1 and V is TRBV2, with D tentatively TRBD1 (5 bases). CDR3 length equals 14 residues. Germline V CDR1 and CDR2: SNHLY, FYNNEI. V was trimmed by 3 bases and J by 4 bases, leaving 12 bases between them. CDR3 DNA, as far as it was read: TGTGCCAGCAGTGACGAGGGGTGGGGCACTGAA. Translation gives CASSDEGWGTE. The full CDR3 protein is CASSDEGWGTEAFF. Variable domain in full (rest from reference TRBV2 and TRBJ1-1): EPEVTQTPSHQVTQMGQEVILRCVPISNHLYFYWYRQILGQKVEFLVSFYNNEISEKSEIFDDQFSVERPDGSNFTLKIRSTKLEDSAMYFCASSDEGWGTEAFFGQGTRLTVV.

This clone was seen at least ten times. The read ends 3 residues shy of where the CDR3 ends; the end is completed using the germline J gene. V gene TRBV24-1 combines with J gene TRBJ1-5; D call uncertain. The CDR3 contains 13 residues. Trimming cost V 2 bases and J 9 bases, with 10 bases left between them. Germline CDR1 reads KGHDR; CDR2 reads SFDVKD. This chain's CDR3 is CATSDSSFGPQHF. CDR3 DNA (partial): TGTGCCACCAGTGATTCCTCATTCGGGCCC.

The sample holds many counts of this clone. The read falls 3 residues short of the CDR3 end, and the missing part is taken from the germline J gene. The gene calls are TRBV11-2 and TRBJ2-3, with D perhaps matching TRBD2 (6 bases). The CDR3 covers 15 residues. Trimming cost V 4 bases and J 4 bases, with 15 bases left between them. Germline lookup yields CDR1 SGHAT and CDR2 FQNNGV. This chain's CDR3 is CASSSATSPADTQYF. The CDR3 DNA, read in part, is TGTGCCAGCAGCTCGGCCACTAGCCCGGCAGATACG. Together with reference TRBV11-2 and TRBJ2-3, the CDR3 gives the full variable domain: EAGVAQSPRYKIIEKRQSVAFWCNPISGHATLYWYQQILGQGPKLLIQFQNNGVVDDSQLPKDRFSAERLKGVDSTLKIQPAKLEDSAVYLCASSSATSPADTQYFGPGTRLTVL.

This clone was seen at least ten times. The read terminates 3 residues before the CDR3 end, so the remaining end is supplied by the germline J gene. The chain combines TRBV12-3 or TRBV12-4 with TRBJ1-1, with a tentative D call TRBD1 (5 bases). Trimming took off 5 bases at V and 0 bases at J, with 7 bases between the two ends. The CDR3 runs to 13 residues. The CDR3 is CASSTRVNTEAFF. Incomplete CDR3 DNA: TGTGCCAGCAGTACCAGGGTGAACACTGAA.

By frequency in the sample, this clone is medium-sized. The CDR3 protein is CASKRDRDPYSPLHF. CDR3 DNA (partial): TGTGCCAGCAAGAGGGACAGGGACCCCTATTCACCC. V and J are TRBV6-2 or TRBV6-3 and TRBJ1-6, with 9 bases identical to TRBD1. The CDR3 is cut off 3 residues early in the read; its end comes from the germline J gene. The V and J ends lost 7 bases and 8 bases, in that order; junction bases with no gene match: 9. The CDR3 runs 15 residues. Germline V gives CDR1 MNHEY, CDR2 SVGEGT.

The sample holds many counts of this clone. The CDR3 end is not reached by the read, which stops 3 residues before it; the germline J gene fills it in. This chain links TRBV18 with TRBJ1-1; TRBD1 is a possible D gene (6 bases). Per the germline V gene, CDR1 is KGHSH and CDR2 is LQKENI. The CDR3 extends over 16 amino acids. Trimming removed 0 bases at V and 2 bases at J, with 13 bases between. The DNA read from the CDR3 is TGTGCCAGCTCACCACCAATTCCGGGACACAACACTGAA. Its translation is CASSPPIPGHNTE. The CDR3 as a whole reads CASSPPIPGHNTEAFF.

Many counts were recorded for this clone. The read finishes 3 residues shy of the CDR3 end, and the germline J gene is used to complete it. The rearrangement joins TRBV20-1 to TRBJ2-3, with 11 bases identical to TRBD2. V lost 3 bases to trimming and J lost 5 bases; unmatched junction nucleotides: 19. Germline CDR1 and CDR2: DFQATT and SNEGSKA (reference sequence). The CDR3 runs to 19 residues. Incomplete CDR3 DNA: TGCAGTGCTAGTCCCCTGCCCCATAGCGGGAGGGCCGATTTAGATACG. The encoded protein is CSASPLPHSGRADLDT. The CDR3, in full, reads CSASPLPHSGRADLDTQYF.

This clone was counted a few times. The sequence runs out 3 residues before the end of the CDR3; the remainder is reconstructed from the germline J gene. The chain combines TRBV19 with TRBJ2-7; 9 bases map to TRBD2. The CDR3 extends over 18 amino acids. V shed 5 bases, J shed 2 bases, and the junction held 16 bases outside the gene matches. Per the germline V gene, CDR1 is LNHDA and CDR2 is SQIVND (reference sequence). The CDR3 loop reads CASSSHGRVAGETYEQYF. CDR3 bases read: TGTGCCAGTAGTTCCCACGGACGGGTAGCGGGAGAGACCTACGAG.

This clone was seen many times. The sequence runs out 3 residues before the end of the CDR3; the remainder is reconstructed from the germline J gene. The chain joins TRBV7-6 to TRBJ1-3, with D perhaps matching TRBD1 (6 bases). The CDR3 sequence is 14 residues long. The germline V gene encodes CDR1 SGHVS and CDR2 FNYEAQ. The sequenced CDR3 bases are TGTGCCAGCAGCTTTGAGGCACAGGGTGGTTTC. Translated: CASSFEAQGGF. The full CDR3 is CASSFEAQGGFIYF.

This clone was detected a few times. The read comes to an end 3 residues before the CDR3 does, leaving the germline J gene to fill in the end. The chain employs TRBV5-1 and TRBJ1-3; tentatively, D is TRBD1 (6 bases). V lost 0 bases and J 2 bases, leaving 12 bases between the germline ends. This CDR3 contains 16 residues. Germline CDR1 is SGHRS and CDR2 is YFSETQ. The covered CDR3 bases are TGCGCCAGCAGCTTGGCTGGACAGATACCTGGAAACACC. It specifies CASSLAGQIPGNT. The entire CDR3 protein is CASSLAGQIPGNTIYF. The variable domain in full, completed from reference TRBV5-1 and TRBJ1-3, reads KAGVTQTPRYLIKTRGQQVTLSCSPISGHRSVSWYQQTPGQGLQFLFEYFSETQRNKGNFPGRFSGRQFSNSRSEMNVSTLELGDSALYLCASSLAGQIPGNTIYFGEGSWLTVV.

This clone was counted ten times or more. The CDR3 goes on 3 residues after the read ends, and that part is filled in from the germline J gene. The chain recombines TRBV6-1 with TRBJ2-7; 12 bases match TRBD1. V gave up 4 bases and J gave up 3 bases; unmatched junction bases: 4. The CDR3 spans 15 residues. CDR1 MNHNS and CDR2 SASEGT come from the germline V gene. Incomplete CDR3 DNA: TGTGCCAGCAGTGCCGGGACAGGGGGCAGCTACGAG. Protein product: CASSAGTGGSYE. The whole CDR3 protein reads CASSAGTGGSYEQYF.

This clone was recorded at least ten times. From the germline J gene comes the end of the CDR3, since the read stops 3 residues before it. The chain is built from TRBV15 and TRBJ1-1; 7 nucleotides match TRBD1. CDR1 is LNHNV, CDR2 YYDKDF, per germline (reference sequence). V trimming: 8 bases; J trimming: 1 base; junction bases outside the gene matches: 7. The CDR3 runs 14 residues. The DNA read from the CDR3 is TGTGCCACCTCGAAGGGGGCCCAGAACACTGAA. Protein product: CATSKGAQNTE. The CDR3 as a whole reads CATSKGAQNTEAFF. The whole variable domain, filled in from reference TRBV15 and TRBJ1-1, reads DAMVIQNPRYQVTQFGKPVTLSCSQTLNHNVMYWYQQKSSQAPKLLFHYYDKDFNNEADTPDNFQSRRPNTSFCFLDIRSPGLGDTAMYLCATSKGAQNTEAFFGQGTRLTVV.

This clone showed up many times. The missing CDR3 end, 3 residues past where the read stops, is filled in from the germline J gene. The chain uses TRBV20-1 and TRBJ2-5; the D gene is possibly TRBD2 (6 bases). This CDR3 is 18 amino acids long. V shed 1 base and J shed 2 bases, with 23 bases lying between them. Germline V lookup: CDR1 DFQATT, CDR2 SNEGSKA (reference sequence). The DNA read from the CDR3 is TGCAGTGCTAGAGCGGGGGAACAGAGTGAAACCTTACAAGAGACC. Encoded protein: CSARAGEQSETLQET. The entire CDR3 is CSARAGEQSETLQETQYF.